The 29 T cell receptor beta chains below all came from one sample that was sequenced in a study of T-cell reconstitution after alpha-beta-depleted transplantation in children (dated by TCRdb to between 2015 and 2016). To prepare the library, PCR was applied. The run used an Illumina HiSeq 2500. To normalize quantification of the TCRbeta repertoire, the TCR libraries were built with molecular barcoding that relied on unique molecular identifiers. TCRdb took the public reads, trimmed them with fastp at Q25, ran MiXCR for clone calling and kept in-frame beta chains. Rows with a matching CDR3 protein are joined into one entry that keeps the most common DNA and genes. A total of nearly 550,000 distinct CDR3 sequences appear in this sample, about 17% of them only once. The ten largest account for around 3.3% of the sample. Source: PBMCs from the stem cell graft donor, taken from the stem cell graft. The receptor source for this set is a human donor who donated a stem cell graft to a child with acute lymphoblastic leukemia.

This clonotype was seen a handful of times. CDR3 coding DNA: TGTGCCAGCAGTGAGCTCCCCCCAGGGCCGGTCTACAATGAGCAGTTCTTC. This sequence encodes CASSELPPGPVYNEQFF. This chain connects TRBV6-1 to TRBJ2-1; a possible D gene is TRBD1 (5 bases). Germline loops: CDR1 MNHNS, CDR2 SASEGT. This CDR3 is built from 17 residues. V was trimmed by 3 bases and J by 3 bases, leaving 18 bases between them.

The chain uses TRBV7-8 and TRBJ2-7, with 10 bases identical to TRBD2. The CDR3 contains 15 residues. The V and J ends lost 1 base and 4 bases, in that order; junction bases with no gene match: 4. The germline V gene encodes CDR1 SGHVS and CDR2 FQNEAQ. The CDR3 sequence: CASSLVGLALYEQYF. As DNA, the CDR3 is TGTGCCAGCAGCTTAGTGGGACTAGCGCTTTACGAGCAGTACTTC.

The chain recombines TRBV27 with TRBJ2-1; tentatively, D is TRBD1 (5 bases). V was shortened by 10 bases and J by 1 base, with 17 bases between the two germline ends. The CDR3 is made up of 15 amino acids. Per germline, CDR1 MNHEY and CDR2 SMNVEV (reference sequence). The CDR3: CATAYGDSSYNEQFF. DNA for the CDR3: TGTGCCACTGCTTATGGAGACAGTTCCTACAATGAGCAGTTCTTC.

The V gene is TRBV27, the J gene TRBJ2-2; tentative D call: TRBD2 (5 bases). The V gene's germline CDR1 is MNHEY and CDR2 SMNVEV (reference sequence). The CDR3 runs 13 residues. Trimming pared 6 bases from V and 3 bases from J, leaving 8 bases between. The CDR3: CASSGLYTGELFF. DNA for the CDR3: TGTGCCAGCAGCGGACTTTACACCGGGGAGCTGTTTTTT.

This clonotype was detected a few times. The CDR3 DNA is TGTGCCAGCAGCCAAGATCTGGCGGGAGGCTACAATGAGCAGTTCTTC. This sequence encodes CASSQDLAGGYNEQFF. The chain joins TRBV14 to TRBJ2-1; 8 bases are shared with TRBD2. Trimming at V came to 0 bases and at J to 3 bases, leaving 4 bases not matched to a gene. Germline lookup yields CDR1 SGHDN and CDR2 FVKESK. The CDR3 spans 16 residues.

The gene calls are TRBV27 and TRBJ1-2; D gene uncertain. The CDR3 is 13 residues long. Germline CDR1 is MNHEY and CDR2 is SMNVEV (reference sequence). The V end was cut by 3 bases, the J end by 3 bases, with 8 bases between. The CDR3 DNA reads as TGTGCCAGCAGTTTTACCGGCCACTATGGCTACACCTTC. This gives the protein CASSFTGHYGYTF.

The chain couples TRBV9 to TRBJ2-3; D is undetermined. Germline CDR1 is SGDLS and CDR2 is YYNGEE. The CDR3 is 15 residues long. With 2 bases removed from V and 1 base from J, the gap between germline ends came to 11 bases. The CDR3 is CASSVQRSGTDTQYF. Written as DNA, the CDR3 is TGTGCCAGCAGCGTCCAGCGCTCAGGCACAGATACGCAGTATTTT.

Only a few counts were recorded for this clonotype. This chain joins TRBV6-4 and TRBJ2-2, with D possibly TRBD2 on 5 matching bases. The CDR3 has 14 amino acids. From germline, CDR1 is MRHNA and CDR2 SNTAGT. V shed 0 bases and J shed 3 bases, with 5 bases lying between them. CDR3 nucleotide sequence: TGTGCCAGCAGTGACTCGAGGGACACCGGGGAGCTGTTTTTT. Translating gives CASSDSRDTGELFF.

V usage is TRBV18 and J usage is TRBJ1-1, with 9 bases identical to TRBD1. With 3 bases clipped from V and 1 base from J, the junction kept 3 bases outside the gene matches. The CDR3 is 15 amino acids. The germline V gene has CDR1 KGHSH and CDR2 LQKENI. In DNA, the CDR3 is TGTGCCAGCTCACCGTGGACAGGGGAGAACACTGAAGCTTTCTTT. Translated, it gives CASSPWTGENTEAFF.

The chain uses TRBV5-1 and TRBJ2-7; D unclear. There are 13 residues in the CDR3. V shed 0 bases and J shed 3 bases, with 7 bases lying between them. Germline-derived CDR1 and CDR2 are SGHRS and YFSETQ. This CDR3 is CASSLVGYYEQYF. The CDR3 nucleotides read TGCGCCAGCAGCTTGGTCGGGTACTACGAGCAGTACTTC.

This chain joins TRBV5-1 and TRBJ1-2, with a possible D match to TRBD1 (5 bases). Germline-derived CDR1 and CDR2 are SGHRS and YFSETQ. This CDR3 is 16 amino acids long. V lost 0 bases to trimming and J lost 6 bases, with 18 bases between them. The CDR3 DNA is TGCGCCAGCAGCTTGGTGGGAGGGGACGACTGGGATGGCTACACCTTC. It translates to CASSLVGGDDWDGYTF. Full variable domain (outside the CDR3, taken from reference TRBV5-1 and TRBJ1-2): KAGVTQTPRYLIKTRGQQVTLSCSPISGHRSVSWYQQTPGQGLQFLFEYFSETQRNKGNFPGRFSGRQFSNSRSEMNVSTLELGDSALYLCASSLVGGDDWDGYTFGSGTRLTVV.

This clonotype turned up a few times. V and J are TRBV20-1 and TRBJ2-1; a weak D match, TRBD2 (6 bases). Germline-derived CDR1 and CDR2 are DFQATT and SNEGSKA (reference sequence). The CDR3 sequence is 16 residues long. Trimming took off 0 bases at V and 0 bases at J, with 12 bases between the two ends. The CDR3 DNA is TGCAGTGCTAGAGATCGCGTCGGGAGCTCCTACAATGAGCAGTTCTTC. It translates to CSARDRVGSSYNEQFF.

Ten or more counts support this clonotype. The chain recombines TRBV15 with TRBJ2-3; the D gene is possibly TRBD2 (6 bases). Germline CDR1 reads LNHNV; CDR2 reads YYDKDF (reference sequence). Between the trimmed V and J ends, which lost 1 base and 1 base, there was a span of 9 bases. The CDR3 spans 15 residues. The CDR3 DNA sequence: TGTGCCACCAGCAGAGTCCGCGGGGGCACAGATACGCAGTATTTT. This codes for CATSRVRGGTDTQYF.

This clonotype was picked up a small number of times. V usage is TRBV12-3 or TRBV12-4 and J usage is TRBJ2-7; D may correspond to TRBD1 or TRBD2 (5 bases each). The CDR3 loop spans 15 amino acids. Trimming removed 1 base at V and 1 base at J, with 11 bases between. The CDR3 DNA sequence: TGTGCCAGCAGTTTAGAGCCGGGACGGTCCTACGAGCAGTACTTC. Protein product: CASSLEPGRSYEQYF.

The rearrangement uses TRBV11-2 and TRBJ2-1; 10 bases align to TRBD2. The CDR3 runs 18 residues. V shed 3 bases, J shed 8 bases, and the junction held 16 bases outside the gene matches. From germline, CDR1 is SGHAT and CDR2 FQNNGV. In DNA, the CDR3 is TGTGCCAGCAGCTTTCGGGTCGCTAGCGGGAGATCGGGCTATGAGCAGTTCTTC. Translation gives CASSFRVASGRSGYEQFF. The full variable domain, rest sourced from reference TRBV11-2 and TRBJ2-1, is EAGVAQSPRYKIIEKRQSVAFWCNPISGHATLYWYQQILGQGPKLLIQFQNNGVVDDSQLPKDRFSAERLKGVDSTLKIQPAKLEDSAVYLCASSFRVASGRSGYEQFFGPGTRLTVL.

The chain joins TRBV20-1 to TRBJ1-5, with TRBD1 matching 10 bases. The junction had 11 bases not matched to a gene; V was cut back by 5 bases and J by 7 bases. The CDR3 sequence is 15 residues long. Germline assignment: CDR1 DFQATT and CDR2 SNEGSKA (reference sequence). The CDR3 sequence is CSAGRGTGDDQPQHF. The CDR3 DNA reads as TGCAGTGCTGGACGTGGGACAGGGGACGACCAGCCCCAGCATTTT.

The CDR3 here is CASSQRAWGNIQYF. In DNA form, the CDR3 reads TGTGCCAGCAGTCAACGGGCCTGGGGGAACATTCAGTACTTC. The chain carries TRBV6-1 and TRBJ2-4; perhaps D is TRBD1 or TRBD2 (5 bases each). This CDR3 has 14 residues. Trimming removed 5 bases from V and 7 bases from J, with 15 bases in between. The germline CDR1 and CDR2 sequences are MNHNS and SASEGT.

The chain employs TRBV25-1 and TRBJ2-1; D is unresolved. The CDR3 contains 13 residues. V gave up 2 bases and J gave up 6 bases, with 8 bases separating them. Looked up from germline, CDR1 is MGHDK and CDR2 is SYGVNS. In DNA form, the CDR3 reads TGTGCCAGCAGTGAAGACCTATTCAATGAGCAGTTCTTC. Protein sequence: CASSEDLFNEQFF.

The sample holds a few counts of this clonotype. This chain connects TRBV27 to TRBJ2-7, with 11 bases identical to TRBD1. Germline V gene sequence: CDR1 MNHEY, CDR2 SMNVEV (reference sequence). The CDR3 runs 15 residues. V lost 6 bases to trimming and J lost 0 bases; unmatched junction nucleotides: 4. The CDR3 DNA reads TGTGCCAGCAGCCGGACAGGGGGCCGCTCCTACGAGCAGTACTTC. It codes for CASSRTGGRSYEQYF.

This clonotype was recorded a few times. V is TRBV5-1 and J is TRBJ2-7; TRBD1 matches 9 bases. Trimming removed 0 bases from V and 1 base from J; junction bases left unmatched: 14. This CDR3 spans 19 amino acids. Germline V gene lookup returns CDR1 SGHRS and CDR2 YFSETQ. In DNA form, the CDR3 reads TGCGCCAGCAGCTTGGTCCCGGGACAGGGTACGAGAAAGTCCTACGAGCAGTACTTC. It encodes CASSLVPGQGTRKSYEQYF.

The chain combines TRBV10-2 with TRBJ1-1; no definite D call. V lost 0 bases to trimming and J lost 8 bases, with 10 bases between them. In germline, CDR1 is WSHSY, CDR2 SAAADI. The CDR3 loop spans 13 amino acids. The CDR3 loop is CASSESVRPEAFF. The CDR3 nucleotides are TGCGCCAGCAGTGAGTCGGTTCGGCCGGAAGCTTTCTTT.

The V gene is TRBV5-8, the J gene TRBJ2-1; D is perhaps TRBD1 or TRBD2 (5 bases each). The germline V and J ends were trimmed by 0 bases and 6 bases, with 22 bases remaining between them. CDR3 length equals 18 residues. Germline V lookup: CDR1 SGHTS, CDR2 YDEGEE. The CDR3 region has the DNA TGTGCCAGCAGCTTGGGGCCTGTCCACAGGCGGGTCATCAATGAGCAGTTCTTC. Protein product: CASSLGPVHRRVINEQFF.

This clonotype has just one count. V usage is TRBV29-1 and J usage is TRBJ1-1; D possibly corresponds to TRBD1 (6 bases). The V end was cut by 7 bases, the J end by 1 base, with 10 bases between. The germline V gene encodes CDR1 SQVTM and CDR2 ANQGSEA. The CDR3 runs 12 residues. The CDR3 is CSAQQGNTEAFF. The CDR3 DNA is TGCAGCGCCCAACAGGGGAACACTGAAGCTTTCTTT.

This sequence joins TRBV18 and TRBJ2-4; 14 bases are shared with TRBD2. J lost 4 bases, V lost 5 bases, and 7 bases had no gene match. Germline V gives CDR1 KGHSH, CDR2 LQKENI. The CDR3 has 17 residues. This CDR3 is CASSSRTSGRSKNIQYF. CDR3 DNA sequence: TGTGCCAGCTCAAGTAGGACTAGCGGGAGGTCTAAAAACATTCAGTACTTC.

CDR3 amino acids: CASSLIRTSGRTRSLYNEQFF. CDR3 in DNA: TGCGCCAGCAGCTTAATCCGGACTAGCGGCCGGACAAGGTCCCTATACAATGAGCAGTTCTTC. The chain is built from TRBV5-1 and TRBJ2-1; 10 bases fit TRBD2. With V trimmed by 2 bases and J by 4 bases, 21 bases remained unmatched. CDR1 SGHRS and CDR2 YFSETQ come from the germline V gene. The CDR3 is 21 residues long.

This chain joins TRBV7-8 and TRBJ2-2; no clear D. The germline gives CDR1 SGHVS, CDR2 FQNEAQ. V shed 1 base and J shed 4 bases, with 10 bases lying between them. The CDR3 consists of 15 residues. CDR3 amino acids: CASSLVWVTTGELFF. The CDR3, as DNA: TGTGCCAGCAGCTTAGTGTGGGTTACCACCGGGGAGCTGTTTTTT. Drawing the rest from reference TRBV7-8 and TRBJ2-2, the complete variable domain is GAGVSQSPRYKVAKRGQDVALRCDPISGHVSLFWYQQALGQGPEFLTYFQNEAQLDKSGLPSDRFFAERPEGSVSTLKIQRTQQEDSAVYLCASSLVWVTTGELFFGEGSRLTVL.

The chain combines TRBV28 with TRBJ1-1; D is possibly TRBD1 (5 bases). Germline-derived CDR1 and CDR2 are MDHEN and SYDVKM. V lost 10 bases, J lost 1 base, and 13 bases lay in between. CDR3 length equals 13 residues. Written as DNA, the CDR3 is TGTGCCACCTTAGTGACAGCGAACACTGAAGCTTTCTTT. Protein product: CATLVTANTEAFF.

The gene calls are TRBV18 and TRBJ2-7; D is unclear. Trimming left V 0 bases short and J 7 bases short, with 10 bases between. The CDR3 sequence is 13 residues long. Germline V gives CDR1 KGHSH, CDR2 LQKENI. CDR3: CASSPPGIREQYF. CDR3 sequence (DNA): TGTGCCAGCTCACCACCGGGAATTAGAGAGCAGTACTTC.

J is TRBJ1-1 and V is TRBV12-3 or TRBV12-4; D remains unclear. This CDR3 is built from 13 residues. Between the trimmed V and J ends, which lost 7 bases and 0 bases, there was a span of 9 bases. The DNA for the CDR3 is TGTGCCAGCATCAGACTGATGAACACTGAAGCTTTCTTT. Protein sequence: CASIRLMNTEAFF.